These 30 T cell receptor beta chains came from one sample sequenced in a study of T cells in Graves' hyperthyroidism and ophthalmopathy. Amplification targeted TCR beta CDR3 regions from RNA transcripts. HTBI primers were employed in a first-round RT-PCR of the TCR CDR3. TCRdb itself ran the multiplex PCR reads through MiXCR, one entry per CDR3 protein. The sample lists around 420,000 distinct CDR3 sequences, roughly 13% occurring once. The sequencing input was blood. The receptors were gathered from a woman under 30 with Graves' hyperthyroidism.

This clonotype was counted ten times or more. This chain links TRBV28 with TRBJ2-5; D tentatively fits TRBD1 or TRBD2 (5 bases each). Germline-derived CDR1 and CDR2 are MDHEN and SYDVKM. The CDR3 is 13 residues long. V shed 4 bases and J shed 5 bases, with 11 bases lying between them. CDR3 sequence (DNA): TGTGCCAGCAGTTCCCCGGGACGCGAGACCCAGTACTTC. It encodes CASSSPGRETQYF.

This clonotype was seen a few times. The chain employs TRBV7-2 and TRBJ2-2; D is undetermined. V shed 3 bases and J shed 4 bases, with 12 bases lying between them. This CDR3 comprises 15 residues. CDR1 SGHTA and CDR2 FQGNSA come from the germline V gene. CDR3 sequence (DNA): TGTGCCAGCAGCTTCCACCTAGAGGCCACCGGGGAGCTGTTTTTT. It translates to CASSFHLEATGELFF.

The rearrangement links TRBV12-3 or TRBV12-4 to TRBJ1-2, with 11 nucleotides matching TRBD1. V was clipped by 7 bases and J by 3 bases; unmatched bases: 7. The CDR3 is 15 residues long. In DNA form, the CDR3 reads TGTGCCAGCACCGATCCGGGACAGGGGGACTATGGCTACACCTTC. Translation gives CASTDPGQGDYGYTF.

This clonotype was seen many times. This chain connects TRBV11-2 to TRBJ2-1; D may be TRBD2 (5 bases). CDR1 and CDR2 from the germline V gene are SGHAT and FQNNGV. With 6 bases removed from V and 5 bases from J, the gap between germline ends came to 14 bases. The CDR3 totals 14 residues. CDR3 in amino acids: CASRHLGSHNEQFF. The CDR3 DNA sequence: TGTGCCAGCAGGCATCTAGGGAGCCACAATGAGCAGTTCTTC. The variable domain in full, with the rest retrieved from reference TRBV11-2 and TRBJ2-1, is EAGVAQSPRYKIIEKRQSVAFWCNPISGHATLYWYQQILGQGPKLLIQFQNNGVVDDSQLPKDRFSAERLKGVDSTLKIQPAKLEDSAVYLCASRHLGSHNEQFFGPGTRLTVL.

This clonotype has a count of ten or more. The CDR3, as DNA: TGTGCCAGCAGTTTATTGGAGGGCAATCAGCCCCAGCATTTT. Its protein product is CASSLLEGNQPQHF. The V and J genes are TRBV12-3 or TRBV12-4 and TRBJ1-5; D uncertain. This CDR3 has 14 amino acids. Trimming took off 2 bases at V and 2 bases at J, with 7 bases between the two ends.

This clonotype came up many times. The chain links TRBV5-1 to TRBJ2-2; 7 positions match TRBD2. Germline lookup yields CDR1 SGHRS and CDR2 YFSETQ. The V and J ends lost 6 bases and 3 bases, in that order; junction bases with no gene match: 11. CDR3 size: 16 residues. CDR3 in amino acids: CASTSPAGTDTGELFF. CDR3 coding DNA: TGCGCCAGCACCTCTCCAGCGGGGACTGACACCGGGGAGCTGTTTTTT.

This clonotype was observed at least ten times. This rearrangement joins TRBV5-1 to TRBJ1-1; 9 bases agree with TRBD1. Germline V gene sequence: CDR1 SGHRS, CDR2 YFSETQ. V was pared by 2 bases and J by 4 bases, with 6 bases of the junction left unmatched. This CDR3 is 15 amino acids long. The CDR3 DNA follows: TGCGCCAGCAGCTTTCTGACAGGGGGAACCACTGAAGCTTTCTTT. Protein sequence: CASSFLTGGTTEAFF.

Only a few counts were recorded for this clonotype. The rearrangement links TRBV10-1 to TRBJ1-1; possibly TRBD1 for D (5 bases). This CDR3 is 16 amino acids long. Trimming cost V 2 bases and J 0 bases, with 13 bases left between them. Per germline, CDR1 WNHNN and CDR2 SYGVQD (reference sequence). CDR3 nucleotide sequence: TGCGCCAGCAGTGAGAAGGGGCTTAACATGAACACTGAAGCTTTCTTT. It is translated as CASSEKGLNMNTEAFF.

This clonotype was found many times. This chain joins TRBV20-1 and TRBJ2-3; TRBD2 agrees at 10 bases. J lost 4 bases, V lost 0 bases, and 4 bases had no gene match. The CDR3 runs 15 residues. The germline V gene encodes CDR1 DFQATT and CDR2 SNEGSKA (reference sequence). This CDR3 reads CSAREASGSPDTQYF. Written as DNA, the CDR3 is TGCAGTGCTAGAGAGGCTAGCGGGAGCCCAGATACGCAGTATTTT.

This clonotype was picked up many times. The chain uses TRBV7-8 and TRBJ2-2, with D perhaps TRBD1 (5 bases). Germline lookup yields CDR1 SGHVS and CDR2 FQNEAQ. CDR3 size: 17 residues. Deletions cut 5 bases from V and 7 bases from J, with 23 bases between. This CDR3 reads CASSVDRHSRYGGELFF. As DNA, the CDR3 is TGTGCCAGCAGCGTAGACAGACATTCCCGCTATGGCGGGGAGCTGTTTTTT.

This rearrangement joins TRBV2 to TRBJ2-2, with D unresolved. Germline CDR1 is SNHLY and CDR2 is FYNNEI. Trimming removed 6 bases from V and 5 bases from J, with 19 bases in between. CDR3 length: 16 residues. CDR3 loop: CASSDRVPSHTGELFF. Written as DNA, the CDR3 is TGTGCCAGCAGCGATAGGGTCCCCTCGCATACCGGGGAGCTGTTTTTT.

The rearrangement uses TRBV4-3 and TRBJ1-1; the D gene is possibly TRBD1 (6 bases). Trimming left V 6 bases short and J 4 bases short, with 12 bases between. Per the germline V gene, CDR1 is LGHNA and CDR2 is YSLEER. This CDR3 region has 13 residues. The CDR3 sequence is CASSPLGATEAFF. DNA of the CDR3: TGCGCCAGCAGTCCCCTGGGGGCCACTGAAGCTTTCTTT.

This clonotype was picked up many times. The chain links TRBV2 to TRBJ2-3, with D maybe TRBD2 (6 bases). This CDR3 spans 17 amino acids. Trimming left V 9 bases short and J 1 base short, with 23 bases between. Germline CDR1 is SNHLY and CDR2 is FYNNEI. The DNA of the CDR3 is TGTGCCAGTCCTCTCCCCGATCGGACTACTCGCACAGATACGCAGTATTTT. Translating gives CASPLPDRTTRTDTQYF.

This clonotype was seen repeatedly, ten times or more. The V gene is TRBV19, the J gene TRBJ2-3; 8 nucleotides match TRBD2. The germline CDR1 and CDR2 sequences are LNHDA and SQIVND (reference sequence). The CDR3 has 15 amino acids. V trimming: 5 bases; J trimming: 0 bases; junction bases outside the gene matches: 4. The CDR3 loop is CASSGSGISTDTQYF. The CDR3 DNA is TGTGCCAGTAGTGGTAGCGGGATAAGCACAGATACGCAGTATTTT.

The chain employs TRBV19 and TRBJ1-1; 7 positions agree with TRBD1. Germline loops: CDR1 LNHDA, CDR2 SQIVND (reference sequence). The V and J ends lost 3 bases and 2 bases, in that order; junction bases with no gene match: 3. The CDR3 extends over 14 amino acids. The CDR3 region is CASSMRQGNTEAFF. The CDR3 DNA reads as TGTGCCAGTAGTATGAGACAGGGTAACACTGAAGCTTTCTTT.

This clonotype was counted ten times or more. The chain joins TRBV20-1 to TRBJ1-1; D gene unclear. This CDR3 has 15 residues. The V gene lost 0 bases and the J gene lost 0 bases, with 11 bases spanning the gap. Germline V CDR1 and CDR2: DFQATT, SNEGSKA (reference sequence). The CDR3 loop is CSARDVAEMNTEAFF. CDR3 bases: TGCAGTGCTAGAGATGTGGCGGAAATGAACACTGAAGCTTTCTTT.

This clonotype was recorded at least ten times. The chain is built from TRBV5-1 and TRBJ2-7; 7 bases line up with TRBD1. V was pared by 3 bases and J by 0 bases, with 9 bases of the junction left unmatched. Per the germline V gene, CDR1 is SGHRS and CDR2 is YFSETQ. The CDR3 length is 16 residues. The CDR3 nucleotides are TGCGCCAGCAGCTCGAATAACAGGGGCGACTCCTACGAGCAGTACTTC. It codes for CASSSNNRGDSYEQYF.

This clonotype was detected many times. This chain links TRBV18 with TRBJ1-2; 8 nucleotides match TRBD1. Germline assignment: CDR1 KGHSH and CDR2 LQKENI. Trimming took 2 bases from V and 6 from J; bases not matched to a gene: 2. The CDR3 has 13 amino acids. The CDR3 spells CASSPATGDGYTF. In DNA form, the CDR3 reads TGTGCCAGCTCACCAGCGACAGGGGATGGCTACACCTTC.

This clonotype was recorded many times. This CDR3 reads CASRSWVQSYEQYF. For the CDR3, the DNA is TGTGCCAGCAGATCCTGGGTGCAATCCTACGAGCAGTACTTC. The chain joins TRBV28 to TRBJ2-7, with D unclear. Germline loops: CDR1 MDHEN, CDR2 SYDVKM. Trimming shortened V by 6 bases and J by 1 base, and 13 bases separated the two germline ends. The CDR3 is made up of 14 amino acids.

This clonotype occurred many times. The V gene is TRBV25-1, the J gene TRBJ2-4; D not certain. Germline V gene sequence: CDR1 MGHDK, CDR2 SYGVNS. The CDR3 is 12 amino acids. The ends were cut back, 1 base at V and 11 bases at J, with 9 bases in the middle. DNA for the CDR3: TGTGCCAGCAGTGAATTCAGTCGCGTTCAGTACTTC. Encoded protein: CASSEFSRVQYF.

This sequence joins TRBV2 and TRBJ1-4; 10 bases line up with TRBD1. The CDR3 covers 15 residues. Looked up from germline, CDR1 is SNHLY and CDR2 is FYNNEI. J lost 8 bases, V lost 3 bases, and 6 bases had no gene match. CDR3 nucleotide sequence: TGTGCCAGCAGTGACGGGGGACAGGGGAAGGAAAAACTGTTTTTT. It is translated as CASSDGGQGKEKLFF.

The sample holds many counts of this clonotype. The chain carries TRBV12-3 or TRBV12-4 and TRBJ1-1; D gene uncertain. Trimming left V 7 bases short and J 6 bases short, with 18 bases between. This CDR3 has 14 residues. Here the CDR3 reads CASTLGGYGAEAFF. The CDR3, as DNA: TGTGCCAGCACCCTCGGTGGATATGGAGCTGAAGCTTTCTTT.

The sample holds a few counts of this clonotype. The rearrangement uses TRBV29-1 and TRBJ2-7; D possibly uses TRBD1 or TRBD2 (5 bases each). The CDR3 has 12 amino acids. Trimming shortened V by 6 bases and J by 1 base, and 10 bases separated the two germline ends. The germline gives CDR1 SQVTM, CDR2 ANQGSEA. CDR3 coding DNA: TGCAGCGTGGGTTGGGGGTCCTACGAGCAGTACTTC. It specifies CSVGWGSYEQYF.

This chain links TRBV28 with TRBJ2-5, with 11 nucleotides matching TRBD1. The junction had 10 bases not matched to a gene; V was cut back by 4 bases and J by 9 bases. Looked up from germline, CDR1 is MDHEN and CDR2 is SYDVKM. The CDR3 runs to 15 residues. CDR3 nucleotides: TGTGCCAGCAGTTCAACCGGGACAGGGGGGATGGCCCAGTACTTC. Amino acids: CASSSTGTGGMAQYF.

Here the CDR3 DNA reads TGTGCCAGCAGTTATACGAAGCGACCCTGGACTGGCTACACCTTC. It encodes CASSYTKRPWTGYTF. V gene TRBV6-1 combines with J gene TRBJ1-2; D remains unclear. The germline CDR1 and CDR2 sequences are MNHNS and SASEGT. The CDR3 is 15 amino acids. Trimming took 5 bases from V and 7 from J, leaving 20 bases between them.

This clonotype was observed a few times. The rearrangement links TRBV24-1 to TRBJ1-5; D is unclear. This CDR3 is 13 amino acids long. Trimming took 1 base from V and 4 from J, leaving 4 bases between them. Germline V gives CDR1 KGHDR, CDR2 SFDVKD. CDR3 sequence (DNA): TGTGCCACCAGTGATTTATTTAATCAGCCCCAGCATTTT. Translating gives CATSDLFNQPQHF.

This clonotype was counted many times. This chain links TRBV28 with TRBJ2-7; the match to TRBD2 covers 7 bases. This CDR3 spans 15 amino acids. The V and J ends lost 7 bases and 2 bases, in that order; junction bases with no gene match: 11. Germline CDR1 is MDHEN and CDR2 is SYDVKM. The CDR3 sequence: CASNTLGGAAYEQYF. CDR3 in DNA: TGTGCCAGCAACACTCTGGGAGGGGCAGCCTACGAGCAGTACTTC.

The gene calls are TRBV7-9 and TRBJ1-1; TRBD1 might be the D (6 bases). Trimming left V 5 bases short and J 3 bases short, with 10 bases between. CDR3 size: 13 residues. Germline V CDR1 and CDR2: SEHNR, FQNEAQ (reference sequence). Written as DNA, the CDR3 is TGTGCCAGCAGCCCCGGGACATACACTGAAGCTTTCTTT. Protein: CASSPGTYTEAFF.

This clonotype appeared a few times. V gene TRBV19 combines with J gene TRBJ1-2, with D possibly TRBD1 on 5 matching bases. Germline CDR1 and CDR2: LNHDA and SQIVND (reference sequence). There are 13 residues in the CDR3. The V end was cut by 5 bases, the J end by 3 bases, with 10 bases between. The CDR3 nucleotides are TGTGCCAGTAGTCCAGGGATCCACTATGGCTACACCTTC. Translating gives CASSPGIHYGYTF.

This clonotype was seen at least ten times. V gene TRBV12-3 or TRBV12-4 combines with J gene TRBJ1-5, with D perhaps matching TRBD1 (6 bases). Trimming removed 5 bases at V and 1 base at J, with 18 bases between. The CDR3 totals 17 residues. For the CDR3, the DNA is TGTGCCAGCAGTCGAAGGGCCCGGGGGGGCAGCAATCAGCCCCAGCATTTT. Protein product: CASSRRARGGSNQPQHF.